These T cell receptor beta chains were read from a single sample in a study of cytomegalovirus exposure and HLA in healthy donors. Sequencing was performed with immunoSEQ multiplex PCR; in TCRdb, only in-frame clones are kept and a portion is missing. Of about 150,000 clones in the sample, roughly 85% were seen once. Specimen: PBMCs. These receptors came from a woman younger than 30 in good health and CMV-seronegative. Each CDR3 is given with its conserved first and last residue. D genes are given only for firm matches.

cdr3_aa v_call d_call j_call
CASSVRDGYTF TRBV2 NA TRBJ1-2
CASSPRTSSSDNEQFF TRBV11-3 TRBD2 TRBJ2-1
CASSVLAGALPNEQFF TRBV9 TRBD2 TRBJ2-1
CASSSVGTSGGAPDEQFF TRBV7-8 TRBD2 TRBJ2-1
CASSFRGGTSGRATGEQYF TRBV7-6 TRBD2 TRBJ2-7
CASSSKLAGFRSEQYF TRBV27 TRBD2 TRBJ2-7
CASSQGAPILYEQYF TRBV4-1 NA TRBJ2-7
CASSPTSAGMGEKLFF TRBV7-2 NA TRBJ1-4
CASSENQASGNTIYF TRBV10-2 NA TRBJ1-3
CASSERDSRSNTGELFF TRBV6-1 TRBD1 TRBJ2-2
CASSYAGAYEQYF TRBV6-5 TRBD2 TRBJ2-7
CASSLRDRGSLLPEKLFF TRBV5-8 TRBD1 TRBJ1-4
CASSPGGGGYNEQFF TRBV18 NA TRBJ2-1
CASSLSSGGGTDTQYF TRBV7-9 TRBD2 TRBJ2-3
CASSLLNAPLHF TRBV28 NA TRBJ1-6
CATSPGGNEQFF TRBV15 TRBD1 TRBJ2-1
CASRPRGNEKLFF TRBV7-2 NA TRBJ1-4
CASSRAGGETGELFF TRBV27 TRBD2 TRBJ2-2
CASRGASGGCF TRBV6-5 TRBD2 TRBJ2-7
CSGTDSDYGYTF TRBV29-1 NA TRBJ1-2
CASNSADTQYF TRBV6-6 NA TRBJ2-3